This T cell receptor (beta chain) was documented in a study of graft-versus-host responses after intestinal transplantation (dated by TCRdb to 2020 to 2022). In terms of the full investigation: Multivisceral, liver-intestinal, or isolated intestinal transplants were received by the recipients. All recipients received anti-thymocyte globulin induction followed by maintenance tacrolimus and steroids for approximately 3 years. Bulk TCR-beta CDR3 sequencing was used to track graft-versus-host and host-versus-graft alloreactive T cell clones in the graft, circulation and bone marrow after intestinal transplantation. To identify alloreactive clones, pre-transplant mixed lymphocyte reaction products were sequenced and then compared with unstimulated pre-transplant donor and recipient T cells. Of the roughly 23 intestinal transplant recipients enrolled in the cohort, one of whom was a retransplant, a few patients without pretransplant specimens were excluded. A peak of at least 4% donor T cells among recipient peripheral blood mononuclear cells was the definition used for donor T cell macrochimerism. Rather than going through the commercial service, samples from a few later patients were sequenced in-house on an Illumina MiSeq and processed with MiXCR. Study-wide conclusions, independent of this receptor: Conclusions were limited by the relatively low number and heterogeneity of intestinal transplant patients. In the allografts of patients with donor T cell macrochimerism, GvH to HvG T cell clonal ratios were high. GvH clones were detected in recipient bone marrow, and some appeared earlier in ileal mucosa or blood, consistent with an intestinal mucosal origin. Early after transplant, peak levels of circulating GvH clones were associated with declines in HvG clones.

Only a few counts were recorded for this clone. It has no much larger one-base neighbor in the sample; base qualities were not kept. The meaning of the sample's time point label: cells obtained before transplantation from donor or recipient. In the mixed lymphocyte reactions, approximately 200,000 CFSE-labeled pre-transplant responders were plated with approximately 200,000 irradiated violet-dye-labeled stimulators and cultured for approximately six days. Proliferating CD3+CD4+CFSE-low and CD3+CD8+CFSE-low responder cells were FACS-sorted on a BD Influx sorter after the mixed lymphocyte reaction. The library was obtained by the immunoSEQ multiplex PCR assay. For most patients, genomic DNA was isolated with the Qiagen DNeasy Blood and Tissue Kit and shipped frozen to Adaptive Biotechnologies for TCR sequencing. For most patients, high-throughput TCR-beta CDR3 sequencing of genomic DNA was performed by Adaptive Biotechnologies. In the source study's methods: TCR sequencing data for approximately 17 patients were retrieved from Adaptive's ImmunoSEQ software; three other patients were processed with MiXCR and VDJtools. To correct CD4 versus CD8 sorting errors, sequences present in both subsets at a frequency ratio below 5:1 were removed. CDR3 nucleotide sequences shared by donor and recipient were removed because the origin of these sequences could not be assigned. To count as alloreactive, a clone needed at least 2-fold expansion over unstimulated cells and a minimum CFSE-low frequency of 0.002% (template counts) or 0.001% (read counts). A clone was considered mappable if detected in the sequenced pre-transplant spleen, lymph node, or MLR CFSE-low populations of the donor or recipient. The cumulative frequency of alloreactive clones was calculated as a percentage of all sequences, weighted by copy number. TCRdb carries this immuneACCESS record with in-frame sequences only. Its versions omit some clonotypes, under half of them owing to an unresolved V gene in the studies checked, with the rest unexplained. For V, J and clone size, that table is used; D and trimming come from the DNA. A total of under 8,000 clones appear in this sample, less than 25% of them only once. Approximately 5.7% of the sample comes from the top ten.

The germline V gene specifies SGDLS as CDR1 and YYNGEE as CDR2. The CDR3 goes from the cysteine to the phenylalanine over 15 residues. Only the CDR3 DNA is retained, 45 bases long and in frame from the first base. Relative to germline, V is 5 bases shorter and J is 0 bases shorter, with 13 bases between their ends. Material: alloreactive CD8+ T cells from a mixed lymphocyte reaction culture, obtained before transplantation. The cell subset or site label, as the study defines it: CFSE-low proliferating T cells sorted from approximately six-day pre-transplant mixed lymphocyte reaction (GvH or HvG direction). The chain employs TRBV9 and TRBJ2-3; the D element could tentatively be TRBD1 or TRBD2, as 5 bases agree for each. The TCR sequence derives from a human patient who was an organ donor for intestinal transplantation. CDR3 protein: CASREGISSTDTQYF. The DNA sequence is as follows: TGTGCCAGCAGAGAGGGGATTTCTAGCACAGATACGCAGTATTTT.